These 14 T cell receptor beta chains share one sample of origin, sequenced in a study of T cell responses to AZD1222 COVID-19 vaccine. Assay used: immunoSEQ multiplex PCR; TCRdb lists only in-frame clones, some missing. Of around 100,000 clones detected, approximately 87% appear once; the ten largest clones hold 4% to 4.5%. The sequenced sample was peripheral blood, obtained on day 0 of MenACWY control vaccination. These TCRs come from an adult in good health.

About this clone itself: Other DNA sequences in this sample translate to the same CDR3. The CDR3 coding sequence is TGTGCCAGCAGCTCCCAAGAGACCCAGTACTTC. Translating it yields CASSSQETQYF. J is TRBJ2-5 and V is TRBV7-9, with D unresolved. Trimming pared 4 bases from V and 1 base from J, leaving 1 base between. Germline V lookup: CDR1 SEHNR, CDR2 FQNEAQ (reference sequence). The CDR3 totals 11 residues.

This clone was detected a few times. This chain joins TRBV6-6 and TRBJ1-1; D unresolved. Between the trimmed V and J ends, which lost 5 bases and 4 bases, there was a span of 11 bases. Germline V gene sequence: CDR1 MNHNY, CDR2 SVGAGI (reference sequence). The length of the CDR3 is 13 residues. The CDR3 protein is CASSRAEATEAFF. The DNA for the CDR3 is TGTGCCAGCAGTCGCGCGGAGGCCACTGAAGCTTTCTTT.

This chain uses TRBV7-9 with TRBJ1-3, with D unresolved. Germline V lookup: CDR1 SEHNR, CDR2 FQNEAQ (reference sequence). V was shortened by 5 bases and J by 0 bases, with 14 bases between the two germline ends. The CDR3 loop spans 16 amino acids. For the CDR3, the DNA is TGTGCCAGCAGCCTAGAGGGATCCAGCTCTGGAAACACCATATATTTT. Protein product: CASSLEGSSSGNTIYF.

This clone showed up just a few times. The chain links TRBV9 to TRBJ1-4; D gene ambiguous. Trimming left V 0 bases short and J 7 bases short, with 13 bases between. This CDR3 has 15 residues. Per the germline V gene, CDR1 is SGDLS and CDR2 is YYNGEE. CDR3 sequence reads: CASSVVPARVEKLFF. DNA of the CDR3: TGTGCCAGCAGCGTAGTCCCGGCAAGAGTTGAAAAACTGTTTTTT.

The chain has TRBV2 and TRBJ2-5; D possibly matches TRBD1 or TRBD2 (5 bases each). Germline V CDR1 and CDR2: SNHLY, FYNNEI. The V gene lost 8 bases and the J gene lost 0 bases, with 25 bases spanning the gap. The CDR3 has 18 amino acids. CDR3 bases: TGTGCCAGCCTAGGGGACCTCAGACCTCATTGGTACCAAGAGACCCAGTACTTC. It translates to CASLGDLRPHWYQETQYF.

This clone appeared once. This chain uses TRBV6-5 with TRBJ2-1; TRBD2 agrees at 11 bases. Trimming removed 6 bases from V and 9 bases from J; junction bases left unmatched: 7. Looked up from germline, CDR1 is MNHEY and CDR2 is SVGAGI. This CDR3 spans 14 amino acids. CDR3 nucleotide sequence: TGTGCCAGCAGGCCTAGCGGGGGGCGGGGTGAGCAGTTCTTC. As protein: CASRPSGGRGEQFF.

This sequence joins TRBV27 and TRBJ2-7; D gene unclear. Trimming pared 8 bases from V and 5 bases from J, leaving 10 bases between. The CDR3 extends over 11 amino acids. Germline assignment: CDR1 MNHEY and CDR2 SMNVEV (reference sequence). The CDR3 DNA reads TGTGCCAGCGGAATCATCCACGAGCAGTACTTC. This codes for CASGIIHEQYF.

The chain is built from TRBV6-5 and TRBJ2-7; 9 bases map to TRBD1. Trimming cost V 5 bases and J 5 bases; bases outside gene matches: 4. Germline values: CDR1 MNHEY, CDR2 SVGAGI. The CDR3 totals 13 residues. The CDR3 loop reads CASSLDRGDEQYF. CDR3 DNA: TGTGCCAGCAGTCTGGACAGGGGTGACGAGCAGTACTTC.

This CDR3 reads CASSPWTGYYNEQFF. CDR3 coding DNA: TGTGCCAGCAGTCCCTGGACAGGGTATTATAATGAGCAGTTCTTC. The gene calls are TRBV6-2 or TRBV6-3 and TRBJ2-1, with 8 bases matching TRBD1. V shed 5 bases, J shed 7 bases, and the junction held 10 bases outside the gene matches. Germline V gene data show CDR1 as MNHEY and CDR2 as SVGEGT. This CDR3 is built from 15 residues.

The rearrangement links TRBV10-3 to TRBJ1-3; D ambiguous. The CDR3 spans 13 residues. Germline loops: CDR1 ENHRY, CDR2 SYGVKD. With 3 bases removed from V and 3 bases from J, the gap between germline ends came to 6 bases. The CDR3 coding sequence is TGTGCCATCAGTGAACTTTATGGAAACACCATATATTTT. Its translation is CAISELYGNTIYF.

The rearrangement joins TRBV12-1 to TRBJ1-1; TRBD1 is the table's D call, not checked against the DNA. TRBV12-1 is a pseudogene segment. This CDR3 region has 12 residues. The CDR3 DNA follows: TGTGCCAGCAGCTTTCCCAGGGCCGAAGCTTTCTTT. Translation gives CASSFPRAEAFF.

The chain has TRBV19 and TRBJ2-2; D is possibly TRBD1 or TRBD2 (5 bases each). This CDR3 has 16 amino acids. Germline values: CDR1 LNHDA, CDR2 SQIVND (reference sequence). V was clipped by 5 bases and J by 1 base, with 14 bases between them. Here the CDR3 reads CASSAGTVWNTGELFF. CDR3 DNA: TGTGCCAGTAGTGCTGGGACGGTGTGGAACACCGGGGAGCTGTTTTTT. The full variable domain, rest sourced from reference TRBV19 and TRBJ2-2, is DGGITQSPKYLFRKEGQNVTLSCEQNLNHDAMYWYRQDPGQGLRLIYYSQIVNDFQKGDIAEGYSVSREKKESFPLTVTSAQKNPTAFYLCASSAGTVWNTGELFFGEGSRLTVL.

This clone has more than one count but fewer than ten. V usage is TRBV7-9 and J usage is TRBJ2-7, with D possibly called TRBD1 or TRBD2 (5 bases each). Trimming stripped 8 bases from V and 3 bases from J, with 17 bases between. The CDR3 runs 14 residues. Germline-derived CDR1 and CDR2 are SEHNR and FQNEAQ (reference sequence). In DNA form, the CDR3 reads TGTGCCAGCGCGACCCCGGGGACGCTCTACGAGCAGTACTTC. Translating it yields CASATPGTLYEQYF.

V is TRBV7-3 and J is TRBJ2-3, with 11 bases identical to TRBD2. This CDR3 is 15 amino acids long. CDR1 and CDR2 (germline): SGHTA, FQGTGA. V dropped 5 bases and J dropped 2; count of bases not matched to a gene: 3. CDR3 sequence (DNA): TGTGCCAGCAGCGTAGCGGGGGGGCCCACAGATACGCAGTATTTT. Protein: CASSVAGGPTDTQYF.